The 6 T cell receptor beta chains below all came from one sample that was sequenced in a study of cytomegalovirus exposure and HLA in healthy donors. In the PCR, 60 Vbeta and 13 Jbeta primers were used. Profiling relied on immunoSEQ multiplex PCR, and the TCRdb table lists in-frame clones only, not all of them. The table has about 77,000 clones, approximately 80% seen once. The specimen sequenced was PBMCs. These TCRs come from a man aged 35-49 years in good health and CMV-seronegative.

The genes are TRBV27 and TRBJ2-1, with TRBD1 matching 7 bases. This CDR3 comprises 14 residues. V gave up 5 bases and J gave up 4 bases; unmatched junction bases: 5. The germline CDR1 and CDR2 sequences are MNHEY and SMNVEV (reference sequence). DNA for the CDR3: TGTGCCAGCAGTGCTTGGGACAGTTACAATGAGCAGTTCTTC. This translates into CASSAWDSYNEQFF.

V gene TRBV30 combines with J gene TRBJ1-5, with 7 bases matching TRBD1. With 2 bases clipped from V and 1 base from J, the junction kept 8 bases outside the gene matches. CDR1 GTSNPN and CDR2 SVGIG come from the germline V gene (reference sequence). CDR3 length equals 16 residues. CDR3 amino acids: CAWSSAGGSSNQPQHF. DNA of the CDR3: TGTGCCTGGAGTTCGGCAGGGGGTTCGAGCAATCAGCCCCAGCATTTT.

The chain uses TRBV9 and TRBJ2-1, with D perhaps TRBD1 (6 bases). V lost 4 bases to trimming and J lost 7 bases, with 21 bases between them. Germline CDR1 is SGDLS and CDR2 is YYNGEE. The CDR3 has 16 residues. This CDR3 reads CASSPQIGGIGNEQFF. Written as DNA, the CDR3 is TGTGCCAGCAGCCCGCAGATAGGGGGTATCGGGAATGAGCAGTTCTTC.

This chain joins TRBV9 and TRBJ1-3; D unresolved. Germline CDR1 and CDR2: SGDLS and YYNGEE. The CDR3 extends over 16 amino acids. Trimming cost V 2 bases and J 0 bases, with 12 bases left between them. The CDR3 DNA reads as TGTGCCAGCAGCGTGGGAGACTGGACCTCTGGAAACACCATATATTTT. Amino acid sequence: CASSVGDWTSGNTIYF. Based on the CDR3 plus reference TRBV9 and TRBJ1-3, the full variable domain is DSGVTQTPKHLITATGQRVTLRCSPRSGDLSVYWYQQSLDQGLQFLIQYYNGEERAKGNILERFSAQQFPDLHSELNLSSLELGDSALYFCASSVGDWTSGNTIYFGEGSWLTVV.

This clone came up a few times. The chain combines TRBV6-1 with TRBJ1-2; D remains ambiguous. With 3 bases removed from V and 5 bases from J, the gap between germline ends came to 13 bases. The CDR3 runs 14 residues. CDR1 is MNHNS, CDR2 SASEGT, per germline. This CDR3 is CASSDYRPSYGYTF. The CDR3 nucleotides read TGTGCCAGCAGTGATTACAGACCCTCGTATGGCTACACCTTC.

CDR3 sequence: CASSPQGVHEQFF. For the CDR3, the DNA is TGTGCCAGCAGCCCCCAGGGGGTTCATGAGCAGTTCTTC. The chain joins TRBV7-3 to TRBJ2-1; TRBD1 agrees at 7 bases. CDR1 is SGHTA, CDR2 FQGTGA, per germline. V was clipped by 5 bases and J by 8 bases; unmatched bases: 6. The CDR3 is 13 residues long.